The T cell receptor (beta chain) described here comes from a study of blood T cell repertoires in COVID-19. Overall study context: Sources were T cells, B-cell-depleted T cells, or PBMCs; the material itself was cDNA or gDNA.

The CDR3 consists of 14 residues. The V end was cut by 3 bases, the J end by 0 bases, with 12 bases between. Germline CDR1 reads DFQATT; CDR2 reads SNEGSKA (reference sequence). Original processing methods: Scientists estimated how many nucleated cells there were by amplifying reference gene primers. Assay used: immunoSEQ multiplex PCR; TCRdb lists only in-frame clones, some missing. V, J and clone size were drawn from that table, and D and trimming were deduced from the DNA. The sample has some 320,000 clones; around 86% are singletons. This chain connects TRBV20-1 to TRBJ2-7; no firm D call. The sequence was collected from a man in his sixties who had recovered from COVID-19. The sequenced sample was PBMCs or T cells enriched from blood (not recorded which). CDR3 sequence (DNA): TGCAGTGCTAGTGACCCTCTCCCCTCCTACGAGCAGTACTTC. Protein sequence: CSASDPLPSYEQYF.